This T cell receptor beta chain was retrieved from a study of T cells in tuberculosis. Study-level background: IGRA-negative adolescents, IGRA-positive adolescents with latent tuberculosis and adults with active tuberculosis formed this South African cohort.

The study, taken as a whole, reports: Active tuberculosis alpha repertoires lay closer to GMM-specific TCRs than controls'. A GMM-specific repertoire classifier reached 75% to 90% accuracy, AUROC around 0.87. Active tuberculosis cases were adults; controls were adolescents.

Trimming removed 2 bases from V and 9 bases from J; junction bases left unmatched: 10. The length of the CDR3 is 15 residues. Germline lookup yields CDR1 SGHTA and CDR2 FQGNSA. Concerning this clone: Its antigen is unknown.

TCRdb's table, derived via immunoSEQ multiplex PCR, lists solely in-frame clones and lacks some. The sample includes tens of thousands of clones, nearly 95% of them seen just once. The sequence derives from a donor aged 10 to 29 with latent tuberculosis or without tuberculosis infection. The J gene is TRBJ2-1, the V gene TRBV7-2, with 7 bases lining up with TRBD2. Source material: PBMCs. The CDR3 reads CASSLYPRGSGEQFF. The CDR3, as DNA: TGTGCCAGCAGCTTATATCCGCGGGGGTCTGGTGAGCAGTTCTTC.